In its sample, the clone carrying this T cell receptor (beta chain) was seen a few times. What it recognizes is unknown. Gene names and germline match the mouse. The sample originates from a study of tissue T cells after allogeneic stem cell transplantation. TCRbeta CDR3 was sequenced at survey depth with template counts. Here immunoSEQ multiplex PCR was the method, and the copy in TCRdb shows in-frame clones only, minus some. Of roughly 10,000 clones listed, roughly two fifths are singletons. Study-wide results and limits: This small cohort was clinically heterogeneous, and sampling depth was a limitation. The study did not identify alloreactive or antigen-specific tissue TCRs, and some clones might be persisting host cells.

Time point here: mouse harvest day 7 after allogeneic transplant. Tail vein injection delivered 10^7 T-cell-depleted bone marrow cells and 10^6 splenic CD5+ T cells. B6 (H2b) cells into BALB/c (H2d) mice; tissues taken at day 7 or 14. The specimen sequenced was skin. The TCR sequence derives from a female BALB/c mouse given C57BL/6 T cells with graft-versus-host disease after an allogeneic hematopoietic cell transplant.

The sequenced part of the CDR3 DNA is TGTGCCAGCAGCTTACGCAGGGGGCTCGAAAGATTATTT. This sequence encodes CASSLRRGLERLF. From start to end, the CDR3 is CASSLRRGLERLFF. The chain is built from TRBV3 and TRBJ1-4; 8 nucleotides agree with TRBD1. The CDR3 end falls 1 residue outside the read, so it is completed with the germline J gene. The CDR3 is 14 residues long. V was pared by 2 bases and J by 7 bases, with 3 bases of the junction left unmatched. The germline CDR1 and CDR2 sequences are SNHLY and FYNGKV (reference sequence). Full variable domain (rest looked up from reference TRBV3 and TRBJ1-4): GPKVLQIPSHQIIDMGQMVTLNCDPVSNHLYFYWYKQILGQQMEFLVNFYNGKVMEKSKLFKDQFSVERPDGSYFTLKIQPTALEDSAVYFCASSLRRGLERLFFGHGTKLSVL.